This T cell receptor (beta chain) originates from a study of cytomegalovirus exposure and HLA in healthy donors. It was with 60 Vbeta and 13 Jbeta primers that the PCR ran. Libraries were prepared by immunoSEQ multiplex PCR; TCRdb keeps only in-frame clonotypes and omits some of them. The sample consists of some 150,000 clones, approximately 84% of them appearing once. Germline lookup yields CDR1 MDHEN and CDR2 SYDVKM. Trimming took 6 bases from V and 7 from J, leaving 24 bases between them. The CDR3 is 16 amino acids. Specimen: PBMCs. The V call is TRBV28, the J call TRBJ1-1; D remains unclear. The sequence derives from a young woman in good health and CMV-seronegative. The CDR3: CASSRNVRLISREAFF. DNA for the CDR3: TGTGCCAGCAGCCGGAATGTAAGACTGATTTCGCGTGAAGCTTTCTTT.